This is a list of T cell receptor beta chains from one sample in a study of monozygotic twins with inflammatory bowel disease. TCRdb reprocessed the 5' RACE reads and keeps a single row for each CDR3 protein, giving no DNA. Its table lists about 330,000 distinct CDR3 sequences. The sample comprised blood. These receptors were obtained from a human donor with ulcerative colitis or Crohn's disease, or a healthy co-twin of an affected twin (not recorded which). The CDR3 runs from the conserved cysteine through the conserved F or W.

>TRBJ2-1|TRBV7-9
CASSPITSGSDNEQFF
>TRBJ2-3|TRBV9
CASSVEGGSTDTQYF
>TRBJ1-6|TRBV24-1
CATSGQGAHNSPLHF
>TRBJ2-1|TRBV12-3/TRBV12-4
CASSLQAGDEQFF
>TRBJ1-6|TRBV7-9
CASSLAGENSPLHF
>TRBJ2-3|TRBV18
CASSPTGTGSTDTQYF
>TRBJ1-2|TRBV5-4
CASSLPTGAFSDYGYTF
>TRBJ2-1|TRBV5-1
CASSLAAGALNEQFF
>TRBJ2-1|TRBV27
CASSLNPLRPDNEQFF
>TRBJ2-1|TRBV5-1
CASSFGTAGEQFF
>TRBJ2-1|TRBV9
CASSVVASGISSYNEQFF
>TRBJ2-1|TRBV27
CASATGVNEQFF
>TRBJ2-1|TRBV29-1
CSVDTATSGIYNEQFF
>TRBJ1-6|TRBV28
CASRVQGWDNSPLHF
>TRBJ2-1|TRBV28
CASTPPRSSYNEQFF